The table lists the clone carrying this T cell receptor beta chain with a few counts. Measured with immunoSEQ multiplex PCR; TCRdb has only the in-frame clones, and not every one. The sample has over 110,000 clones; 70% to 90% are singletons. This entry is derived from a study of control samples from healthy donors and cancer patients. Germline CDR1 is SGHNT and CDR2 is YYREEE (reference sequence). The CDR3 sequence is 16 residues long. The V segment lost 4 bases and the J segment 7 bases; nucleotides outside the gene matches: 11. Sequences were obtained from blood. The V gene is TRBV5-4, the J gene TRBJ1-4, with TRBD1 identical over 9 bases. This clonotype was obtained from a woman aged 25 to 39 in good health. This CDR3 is CASSRPTDRGGEKLFF. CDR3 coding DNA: TGTGCCAGCAGCCGCCCCACGGACAGGGGTGGTGAAAAACTGTTTTTT. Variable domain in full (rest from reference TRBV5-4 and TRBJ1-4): ETGVTQSPTHLIKTRGQQVTLRCSSQSGHNTVSWYQQALGQGPQFIFQYYREEENGRGNFPPRFSGLQFPNYSSELNVNALELDDSALYLCASSRPTDRGGEKLFFGSGTQLSVL.